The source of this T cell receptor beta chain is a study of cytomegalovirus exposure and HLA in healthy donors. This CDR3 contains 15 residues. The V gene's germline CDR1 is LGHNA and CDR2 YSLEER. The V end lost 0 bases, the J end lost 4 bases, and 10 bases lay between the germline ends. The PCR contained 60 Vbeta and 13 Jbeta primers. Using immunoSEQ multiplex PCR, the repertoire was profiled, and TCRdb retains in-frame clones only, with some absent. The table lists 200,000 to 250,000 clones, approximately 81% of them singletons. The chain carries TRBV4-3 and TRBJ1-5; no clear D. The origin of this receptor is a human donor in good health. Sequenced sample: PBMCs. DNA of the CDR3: TGCGCCAGCAGCCAAGATTTCCGGGGAAATCAGCCCCAGCATTTT. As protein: CASSQDFRGNQPQHF.